Described below is a single TCR beta chain sequence and its context. Its antigen is not known. The sample belongs to a study of cytomegalovirus exposure and HLA in healthy donors. Germline CDR1 and CDR2: SGHRS and YFSETQ. Trimming shortened V by 3 bases and J by 0 bases, and 16 bases separated the two germline ends. This CDR3 has 16 residues. Both 60 Vbeta primers and 13 Jbeta primers went into the PCR. Sequencing was performed with immunoSEQ multiplex PCR; in TCRdb, only in-frame clones are kept and a portion is missing. This table lists approximately 120,000 clones. Overall study findings and caveats: Later analysis reportedly placed an Asian-associated ancestry cluster below the roughly 670-donor mean in N-insertions.

The sequenced material came from PBMCs. This TCR was recovered from a man aged 18 to 30 in good health and CMV-seronegative. The gene calls are TRBV5-1 and TRBJ2-7; maybe TRBD2 (5 bases). DNA of the CDR3: TGCGCCAGCAGCTCGTCATCACTAGGATCCTCCTACGAGCAGTACTTC. Translating it yields CASSSSSLGSSYEQYF.